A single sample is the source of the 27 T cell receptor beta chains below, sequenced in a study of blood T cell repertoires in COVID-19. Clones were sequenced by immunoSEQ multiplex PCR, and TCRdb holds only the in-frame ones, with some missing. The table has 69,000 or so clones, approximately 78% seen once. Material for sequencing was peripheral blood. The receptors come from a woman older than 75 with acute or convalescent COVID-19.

CDR3 protein: CASSISSLETQYF. CDR3 DNA sequence: TGTGCCAGTAGTATCTCTAGTTTAGAGACCCAGTACTTC. This rearrangement joins TRBV19 to TRBJ2-5; D gene ambiguous. Trimming stripped 3 bases from V and 4 bases from J, with 9 bases between. CDR3 size: 13 residues. The germline CDR1 and CDR2 sequences are LNHDA and SQIVND (reference sequence).

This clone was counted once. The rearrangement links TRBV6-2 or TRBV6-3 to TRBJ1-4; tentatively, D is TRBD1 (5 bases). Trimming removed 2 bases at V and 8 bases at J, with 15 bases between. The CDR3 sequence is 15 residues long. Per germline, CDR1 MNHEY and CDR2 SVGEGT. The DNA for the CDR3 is TGTGCCAGCAGTTACGCCCGGGGGGTAGGAGAAAAACTGTTTTTT. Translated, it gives CASSYARGVGEKLFF.

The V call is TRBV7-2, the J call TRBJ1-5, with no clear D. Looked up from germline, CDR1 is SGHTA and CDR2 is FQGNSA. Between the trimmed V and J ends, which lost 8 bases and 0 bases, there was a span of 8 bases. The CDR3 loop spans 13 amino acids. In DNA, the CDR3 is TGTGCCAGCCACTCGGGTAGCAATCAGCCCCAGCATTTT. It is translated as CASHSGSNQPQHF. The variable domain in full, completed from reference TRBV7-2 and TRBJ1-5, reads GAGVSQSPSNKVTEKGKDVELRCDPISGHTALYWYRQSLGQGLEFLIYFQGNSAPDKSGLPSDRFSAERTGGSVSTLTIQRTQQEDSAVYLCASHSGSNQPQHFGDGTRLSIL.

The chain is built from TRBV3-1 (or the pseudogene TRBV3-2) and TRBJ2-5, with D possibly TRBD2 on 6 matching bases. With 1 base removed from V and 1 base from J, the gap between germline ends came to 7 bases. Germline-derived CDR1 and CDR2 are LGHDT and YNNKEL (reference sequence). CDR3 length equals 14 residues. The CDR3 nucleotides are TGTGCCAGCAGCCAAGGGGACTCCCAAGAGACCCAGTACTTC. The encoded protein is CASSQGDSQETQYF.

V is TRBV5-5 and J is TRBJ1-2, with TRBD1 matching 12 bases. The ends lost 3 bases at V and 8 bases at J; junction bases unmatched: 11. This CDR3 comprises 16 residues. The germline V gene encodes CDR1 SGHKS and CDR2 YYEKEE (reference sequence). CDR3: CASSSPPGQGAEGYTF. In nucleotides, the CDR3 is TGTGCCAGCAGCTCCCCACCGGGACAGGGGGCTGAGGGCTACACCTTC. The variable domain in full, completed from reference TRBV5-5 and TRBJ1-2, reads DAGVTQSPTHLIKTRGQQVTLRCSPISGHKSVSWYQQVLGQGPQFIFQYYEKEERGRGNFPDRFSARQFPNYSSELNVNALLLGDSALYLCASSSPPGQGAEGYTFGSGTRLTVV.

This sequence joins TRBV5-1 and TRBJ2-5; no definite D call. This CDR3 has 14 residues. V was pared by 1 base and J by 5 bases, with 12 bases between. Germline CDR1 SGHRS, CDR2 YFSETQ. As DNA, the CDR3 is TGCGCCAGCAGCTTGAGTATAGTAAAGGAGACCCAGTACTTC. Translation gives CASSLSIVKETQYF. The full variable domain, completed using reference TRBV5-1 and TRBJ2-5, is KAGVTQTPRYLIKTRGQQVTLSCSPISGHRSVSWYQQTPGQGLQFLFEYFSETQRNKGNFPGRFSGRQFSNSRSEMNVSTLELGDSALYLCASSLSIVKETQYFGPGTRLLVL.

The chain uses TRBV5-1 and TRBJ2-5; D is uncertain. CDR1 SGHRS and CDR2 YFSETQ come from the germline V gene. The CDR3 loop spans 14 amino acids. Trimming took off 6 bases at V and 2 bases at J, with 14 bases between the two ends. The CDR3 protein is CASNPGRIQETQYF. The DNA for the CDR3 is TGCGCCAGCAACCCTGGCCGTATACAAGAGACCCAGTACTTC. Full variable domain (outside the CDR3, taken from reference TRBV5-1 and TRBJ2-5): KAGVTQTPRYLIKTRGQQVTLSCSPISGHRSVSWYQQTPGQGLQFLFEYFSETQRNKGNFPGRFSGRQFSNSRSEMNVSTLELGDSALYLCASNPGRIQETQYFGPGTRLLVL.

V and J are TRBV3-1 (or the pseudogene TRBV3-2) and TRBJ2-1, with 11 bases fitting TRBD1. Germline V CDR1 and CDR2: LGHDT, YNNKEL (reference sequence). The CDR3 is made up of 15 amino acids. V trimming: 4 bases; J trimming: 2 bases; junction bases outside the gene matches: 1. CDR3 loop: CASSRTGGTYNEQFF. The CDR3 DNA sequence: TGTGCCAGCAGCCGGACAGGGGGCACCTACAATGAGCAGTTCTTC.

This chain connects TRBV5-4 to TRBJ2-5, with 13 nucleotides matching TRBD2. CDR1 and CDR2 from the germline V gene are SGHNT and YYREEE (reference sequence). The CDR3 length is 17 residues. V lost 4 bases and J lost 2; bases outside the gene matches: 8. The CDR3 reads CASSIGLAGASQETQYF. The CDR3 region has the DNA TGTGCCAGCAGCATAGGACTAGCGGGGGCCTCGCAAGAGACCCAGTACTTC.

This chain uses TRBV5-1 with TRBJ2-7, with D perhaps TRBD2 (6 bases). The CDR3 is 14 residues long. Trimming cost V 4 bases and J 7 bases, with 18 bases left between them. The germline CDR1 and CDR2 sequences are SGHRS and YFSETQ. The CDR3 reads CASSPGTPGVEQYF. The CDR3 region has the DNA TGCGCCAGCAGCCCCGGGACGCCGGGGGTAGAGCAGTACTTC.

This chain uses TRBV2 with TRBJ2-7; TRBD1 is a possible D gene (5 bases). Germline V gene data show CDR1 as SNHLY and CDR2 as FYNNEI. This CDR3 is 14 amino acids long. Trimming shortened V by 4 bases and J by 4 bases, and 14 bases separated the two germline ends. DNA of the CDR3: TGTGCCAGCAGTGTGCAGGGAAGTGGATACGAGCAGTACTTC. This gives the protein CASSVQGSGYEQYF.

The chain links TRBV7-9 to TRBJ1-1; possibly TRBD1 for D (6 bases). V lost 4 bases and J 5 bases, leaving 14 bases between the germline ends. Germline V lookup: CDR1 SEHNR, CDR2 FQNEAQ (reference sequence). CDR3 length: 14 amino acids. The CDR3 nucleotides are TGTGCCAGCAGCTACGGGGGGCTAGGAACTGAAGCTTTCTTT. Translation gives CASSYGGLGTEAFF.

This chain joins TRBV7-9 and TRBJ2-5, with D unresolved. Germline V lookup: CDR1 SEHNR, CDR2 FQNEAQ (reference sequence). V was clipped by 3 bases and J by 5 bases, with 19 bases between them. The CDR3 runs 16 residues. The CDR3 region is CASSFEVFQTRETQYF. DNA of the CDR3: TGTGCCAGCAGCTTTGAAGTCTTCCAGACCAGGGAGACCCAGTACTTC.

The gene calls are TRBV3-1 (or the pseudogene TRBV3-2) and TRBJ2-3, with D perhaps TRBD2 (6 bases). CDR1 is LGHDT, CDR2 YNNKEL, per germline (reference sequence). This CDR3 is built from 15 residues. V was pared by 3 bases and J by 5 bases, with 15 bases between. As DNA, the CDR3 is TGTGCCAGCAGCCAGACCTCCGTCGGGGGAGATACGCAGTATTTT. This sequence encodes CASSQTSVGGDTQYF.

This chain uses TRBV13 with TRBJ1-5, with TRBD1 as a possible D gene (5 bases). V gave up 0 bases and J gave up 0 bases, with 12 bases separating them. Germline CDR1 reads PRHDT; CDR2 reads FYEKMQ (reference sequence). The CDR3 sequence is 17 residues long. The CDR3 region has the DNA TGTGCCAGCAGCTTAGGCCGGGCAGGGAATAGCAATCAGCCCCAGCATTTT. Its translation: CASSLGRAGNSNQPQHF.

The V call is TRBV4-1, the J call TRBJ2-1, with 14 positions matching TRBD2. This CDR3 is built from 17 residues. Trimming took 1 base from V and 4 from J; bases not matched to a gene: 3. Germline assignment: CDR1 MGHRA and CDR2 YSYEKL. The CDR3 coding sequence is TGCGCCAGCAGCCAAGGGACTAGCGGGGGGACGTACAATGAGCAGTTCTTC. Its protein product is CASSQGTSGGTYNEQFF.

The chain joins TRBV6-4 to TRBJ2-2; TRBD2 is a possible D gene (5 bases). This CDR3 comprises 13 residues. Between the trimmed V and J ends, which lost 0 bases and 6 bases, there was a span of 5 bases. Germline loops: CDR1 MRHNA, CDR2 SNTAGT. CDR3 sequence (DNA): TGTGCCAGCAGTGACTCGGGAGCCGGGGAGCTGTTTTTT. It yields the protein CASSDSGAGELFF.

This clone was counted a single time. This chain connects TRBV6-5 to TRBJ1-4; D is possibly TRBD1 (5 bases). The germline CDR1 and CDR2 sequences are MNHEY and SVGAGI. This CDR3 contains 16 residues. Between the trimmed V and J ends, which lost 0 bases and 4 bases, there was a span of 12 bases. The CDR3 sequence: CASSYSGDWLNEKLFF. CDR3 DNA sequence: TGTGCCAGCAGTTACTCTGGGGACTGGCTTAATGAAAAACTGTTTTTT.

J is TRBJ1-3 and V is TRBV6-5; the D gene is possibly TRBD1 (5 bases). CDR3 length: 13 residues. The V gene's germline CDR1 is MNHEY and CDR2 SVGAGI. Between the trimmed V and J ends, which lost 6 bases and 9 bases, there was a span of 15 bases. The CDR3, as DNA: TGTGCCAGCAGCTACGGGCCGGGGGGCACCATATATTTT. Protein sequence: CASSYGPGGTIYF.

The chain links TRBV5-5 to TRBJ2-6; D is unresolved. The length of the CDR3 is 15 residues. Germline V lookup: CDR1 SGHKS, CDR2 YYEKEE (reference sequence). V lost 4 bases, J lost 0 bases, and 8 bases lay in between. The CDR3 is CASSPFSSGANVLTF. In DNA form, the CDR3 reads TGTGCCAGCAGCCCTTTCAGCTCTGGGGCCAACGTCCTGACTTTC. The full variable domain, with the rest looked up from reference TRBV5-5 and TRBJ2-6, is DAGVTQSPTHLIKTRGQQVTLRCSPISGHKSVSWYQQVLGQGPQFIFQYYEKEERGRGNFPDRFSARQFPNYSSELNVNALLLGDSALYLCASSPFSSGANVLTFGAGSRLTVL.

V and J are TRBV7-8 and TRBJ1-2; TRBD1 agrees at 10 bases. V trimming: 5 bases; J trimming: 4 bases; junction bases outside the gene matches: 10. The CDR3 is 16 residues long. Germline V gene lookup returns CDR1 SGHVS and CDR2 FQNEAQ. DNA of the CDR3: TGTGCCAGCAGCCTAGTCTCCGGGACAGGGGCCTATGGCTACACCTTC. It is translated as CASSLVSGTGAYGYTF.

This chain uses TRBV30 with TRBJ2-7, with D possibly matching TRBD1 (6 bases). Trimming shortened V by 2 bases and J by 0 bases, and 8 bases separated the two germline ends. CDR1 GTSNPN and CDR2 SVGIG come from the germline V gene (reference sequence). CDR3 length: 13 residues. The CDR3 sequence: CAWSSRGSYEQYF. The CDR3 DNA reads TGTGCCTGGAGTAGCAGGGGCTCCTACGAGCAGTACTTC.

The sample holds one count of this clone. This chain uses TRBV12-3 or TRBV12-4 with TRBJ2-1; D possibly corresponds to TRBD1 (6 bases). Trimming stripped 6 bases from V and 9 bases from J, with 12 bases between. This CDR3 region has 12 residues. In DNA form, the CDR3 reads TGTGCCAGCAGCGTACAGGGACGTGAGCAGTTCTTC. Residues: CASSVQGREQFF.

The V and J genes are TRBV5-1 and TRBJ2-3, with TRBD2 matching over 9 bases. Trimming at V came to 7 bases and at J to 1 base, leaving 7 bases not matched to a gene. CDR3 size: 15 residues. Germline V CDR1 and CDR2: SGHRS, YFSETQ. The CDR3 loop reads CASCSGGPGTDTQYF. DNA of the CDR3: TGCGCCAGCTGTAGCGGGGGACCTGGCACAGATACGCAGTATTTT.

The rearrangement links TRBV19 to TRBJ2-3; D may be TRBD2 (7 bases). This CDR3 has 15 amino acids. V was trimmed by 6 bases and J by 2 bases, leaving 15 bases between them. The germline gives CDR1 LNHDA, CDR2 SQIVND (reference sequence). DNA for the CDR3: TGTGCCAGTAGAAACACGGGGGGCCCCACAGATACGCAGTATTTT. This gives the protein CASRNTGGPTDTQYF.

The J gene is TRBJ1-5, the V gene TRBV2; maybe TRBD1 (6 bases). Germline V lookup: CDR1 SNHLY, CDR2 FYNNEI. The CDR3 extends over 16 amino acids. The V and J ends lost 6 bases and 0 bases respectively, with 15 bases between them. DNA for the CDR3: TGTGCCAGCAGCGTACGGACAGCTTATAGCAATCAGCCCCAGCATTTT. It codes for CASSVRTAYSNQPQHF. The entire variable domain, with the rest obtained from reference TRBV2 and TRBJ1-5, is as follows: EPEVTQTPSHQVTQMGQEVILRCVPISNHLYFYWYRQILGQKVEFLVSFYNNEISEKSEIFDDQFSVERPDGSNFTLKIRSTKLEDSAMYFCASSVRTAYSNQPQHFGDGTRLSIL.

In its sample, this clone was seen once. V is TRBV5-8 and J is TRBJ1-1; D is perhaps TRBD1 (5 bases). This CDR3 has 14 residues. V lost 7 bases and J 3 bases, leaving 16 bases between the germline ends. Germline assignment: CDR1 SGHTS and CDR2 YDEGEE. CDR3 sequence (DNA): TGTGCCAGCGAACCTGTTTCGGGGGACACTGAAGCTTTCTTT. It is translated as CASEPVSGDTEAFF.